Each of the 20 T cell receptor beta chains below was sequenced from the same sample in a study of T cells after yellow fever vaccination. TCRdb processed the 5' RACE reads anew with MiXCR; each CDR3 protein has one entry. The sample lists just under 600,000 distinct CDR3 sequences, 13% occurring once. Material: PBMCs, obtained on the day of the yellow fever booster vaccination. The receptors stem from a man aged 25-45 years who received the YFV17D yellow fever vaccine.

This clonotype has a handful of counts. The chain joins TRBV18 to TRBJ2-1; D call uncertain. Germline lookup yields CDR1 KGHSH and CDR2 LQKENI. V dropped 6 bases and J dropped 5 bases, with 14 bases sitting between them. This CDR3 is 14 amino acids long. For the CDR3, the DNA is TGTGCCAGCTCCGGCATGCGATCCGACAATGAGCAGTTCTTC. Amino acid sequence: CASSGMRSDNEQFF.

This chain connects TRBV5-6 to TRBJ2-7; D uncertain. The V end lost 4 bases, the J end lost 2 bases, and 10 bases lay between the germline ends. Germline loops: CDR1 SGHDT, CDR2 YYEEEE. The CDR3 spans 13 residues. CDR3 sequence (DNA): TGTGCCAGCAGCCCCCTGGGAACCTACGAGCAGTACTTC. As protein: CASSPLGTYEQYF.

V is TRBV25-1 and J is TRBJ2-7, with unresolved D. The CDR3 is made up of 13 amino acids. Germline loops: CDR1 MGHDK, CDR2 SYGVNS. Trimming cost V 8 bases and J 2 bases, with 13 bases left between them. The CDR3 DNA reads TGTGCCAGCGGGGATTTAGCAGCCTACGAGCAGTACTTC. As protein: CASGDLAAYEQYF.

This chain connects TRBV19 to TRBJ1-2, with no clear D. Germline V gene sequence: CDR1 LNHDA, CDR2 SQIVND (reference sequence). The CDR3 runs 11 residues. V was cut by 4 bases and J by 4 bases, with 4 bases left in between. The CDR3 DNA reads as TGTGCCAGTAGTAACGTCTATGGCTACACCTTC. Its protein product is CASSNVYGYTF.

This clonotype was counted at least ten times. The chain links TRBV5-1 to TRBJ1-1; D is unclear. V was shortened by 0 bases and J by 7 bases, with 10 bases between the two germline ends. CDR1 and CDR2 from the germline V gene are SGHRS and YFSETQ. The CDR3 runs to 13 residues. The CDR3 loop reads CASSLDSPFEAFF. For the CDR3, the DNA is TGCGCCAGCAGCTTGGATAGTCCTTTTGAAGCTTTCTTT. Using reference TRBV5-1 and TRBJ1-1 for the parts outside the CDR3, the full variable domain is KAGVTQTPRYLIKTRGQQVTLSCSPISGHRSVSWYQQTPGQGLQFLFEYFSETQRNKGNFPGRFSGRQFSNSRSEMNVSTLELGDSALYLCASSLDSPFEAFFGQGTRLTVV.

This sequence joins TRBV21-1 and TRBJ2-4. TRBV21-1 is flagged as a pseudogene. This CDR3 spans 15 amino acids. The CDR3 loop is CASSATYFSKNIQYF. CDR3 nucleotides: TGTGCCAGCAGCGCGACATATTTTAGCAAAAACATTCAGTACTTC.

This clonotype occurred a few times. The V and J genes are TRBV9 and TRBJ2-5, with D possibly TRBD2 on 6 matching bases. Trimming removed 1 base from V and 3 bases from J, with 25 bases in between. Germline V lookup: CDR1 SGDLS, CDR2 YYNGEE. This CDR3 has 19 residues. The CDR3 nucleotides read TGTGCCAGCAGCGTAAACCCGCTCGGAGGGGACTTTCGAAAAGAGACCCAGTACTTC. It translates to CASSVNPLGGDFRKETQYF. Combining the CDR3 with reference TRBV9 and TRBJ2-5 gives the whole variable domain DSGVTQTPKHLITATGQRVTLRCSPRSGDLSVYWYQQSLDQGLQFLIQYYNGEERAKGNILERFSAQQFPDLHSELNLSSLELGDSALYFCASSVNPLGGDFRKETQYFGPGTRLLVL.

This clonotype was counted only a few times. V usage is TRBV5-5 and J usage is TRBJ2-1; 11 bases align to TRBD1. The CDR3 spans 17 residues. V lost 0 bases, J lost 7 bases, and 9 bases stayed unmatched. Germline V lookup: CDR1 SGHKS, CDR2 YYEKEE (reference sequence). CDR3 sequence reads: CASSLAPDRGRENEQFF. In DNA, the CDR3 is TGTGCCAGCAGCTTGGCCCCGGACAGGGGGCGAGAAAATGAGCAGTTCTTC.

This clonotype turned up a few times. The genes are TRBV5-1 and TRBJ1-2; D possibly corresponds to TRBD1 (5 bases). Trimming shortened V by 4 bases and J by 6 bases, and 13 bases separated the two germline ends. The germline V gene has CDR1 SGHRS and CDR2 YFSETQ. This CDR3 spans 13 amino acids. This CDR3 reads CASSATGSNGYTF. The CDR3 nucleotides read TGCGCCAGCAGCGCAACAGGATCTAATGGCTACACCTTC.

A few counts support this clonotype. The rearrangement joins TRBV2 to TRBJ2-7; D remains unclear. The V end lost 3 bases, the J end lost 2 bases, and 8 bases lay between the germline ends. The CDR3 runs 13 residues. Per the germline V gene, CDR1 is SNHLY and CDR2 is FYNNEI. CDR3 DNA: TGTGCCAGCAGTGAGTCGCGGACCTACGAGCAGTACTTC. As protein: CASSESRTYEQYF.

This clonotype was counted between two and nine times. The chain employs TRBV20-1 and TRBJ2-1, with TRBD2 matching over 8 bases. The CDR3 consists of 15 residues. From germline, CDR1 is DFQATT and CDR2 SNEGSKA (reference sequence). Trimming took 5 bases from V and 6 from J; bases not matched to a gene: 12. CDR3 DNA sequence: TGCAGTGCTGCAAGCGGGAGAACCGTTTCCAATGAGCAGTTCTTC. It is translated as CSAASGRTVSNEQFF.

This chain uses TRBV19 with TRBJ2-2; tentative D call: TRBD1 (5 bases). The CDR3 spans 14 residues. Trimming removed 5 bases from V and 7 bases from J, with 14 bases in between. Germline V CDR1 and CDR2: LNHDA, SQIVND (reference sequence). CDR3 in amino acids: CASSDQGVGGELFF. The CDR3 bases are TGTGCCAGTAGTGATCAAGGGGTGGGCGGGGAGCTGTTTTTT.

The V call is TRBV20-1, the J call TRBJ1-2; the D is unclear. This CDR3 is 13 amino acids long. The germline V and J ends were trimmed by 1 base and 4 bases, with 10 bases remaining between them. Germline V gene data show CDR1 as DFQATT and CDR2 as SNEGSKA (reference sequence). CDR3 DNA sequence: TGCAGTGCTAGAGGTTTGCTCCTCTATGGCTACACCTTC. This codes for CSARGLLLYGYTF.

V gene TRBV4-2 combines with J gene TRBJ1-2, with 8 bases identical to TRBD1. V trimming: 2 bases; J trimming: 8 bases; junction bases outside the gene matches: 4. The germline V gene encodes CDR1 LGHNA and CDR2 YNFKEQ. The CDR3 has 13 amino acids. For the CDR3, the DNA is TGTGCCAGCAGCCAACAGGACAGGGACGGCTACACCTTC. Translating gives CASSQQDRDGYTF.

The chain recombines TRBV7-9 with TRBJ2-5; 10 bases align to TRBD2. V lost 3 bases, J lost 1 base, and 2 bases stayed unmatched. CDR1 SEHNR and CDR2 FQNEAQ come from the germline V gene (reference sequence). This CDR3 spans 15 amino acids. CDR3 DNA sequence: TGTGCCAGCAGCTTGGGGACTAGCGCCCAAGAGACCCAGTACTTC. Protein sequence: CASSLGTSAQETQYF.

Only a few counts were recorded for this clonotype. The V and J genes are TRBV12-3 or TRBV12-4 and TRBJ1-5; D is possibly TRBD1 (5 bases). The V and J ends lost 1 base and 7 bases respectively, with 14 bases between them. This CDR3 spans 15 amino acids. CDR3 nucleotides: TGTGCCAGCAGTTTAGGTCCAGGGATGGGACAGCCCCAGCATTTT. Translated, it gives CASSLGPGMGQPQHF.

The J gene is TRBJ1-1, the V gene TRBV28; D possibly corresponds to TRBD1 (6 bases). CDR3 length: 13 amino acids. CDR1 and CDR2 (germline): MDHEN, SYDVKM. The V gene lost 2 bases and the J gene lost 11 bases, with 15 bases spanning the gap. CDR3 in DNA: TGTGCCAGCAGTTTACAGGGGCCCCGAGCGGCTTTCTTT. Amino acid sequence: CASSLQGPRAAFF.

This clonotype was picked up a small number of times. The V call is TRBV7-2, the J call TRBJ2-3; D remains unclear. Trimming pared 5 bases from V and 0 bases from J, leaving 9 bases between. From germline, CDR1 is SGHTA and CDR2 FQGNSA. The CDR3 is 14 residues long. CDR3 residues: CASSTAASTDTQYF. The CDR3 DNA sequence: TGTGCCAGCAGCACTGCAGCTAGCACAGATACGCAGTATTTT. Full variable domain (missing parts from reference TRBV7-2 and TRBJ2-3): GAGVSQSPSNKVTEKGKDVELRCDPISGHTALYWYRQSLGQGLEFLIYFQGNSAPDKSGLPSDRFSAERTGGSVSTLTIQRTQQEDSAVYLCASSTAASTDTQYFGPGTRLTVL.

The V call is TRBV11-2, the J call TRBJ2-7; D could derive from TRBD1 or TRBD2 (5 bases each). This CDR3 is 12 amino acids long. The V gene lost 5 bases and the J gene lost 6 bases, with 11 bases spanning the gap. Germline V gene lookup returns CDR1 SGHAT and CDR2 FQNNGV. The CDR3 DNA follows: TGTGCCAGCAGCCGGGACGGCTCCGAGCAGTACTTC. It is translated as CASSRDGSEQYF.

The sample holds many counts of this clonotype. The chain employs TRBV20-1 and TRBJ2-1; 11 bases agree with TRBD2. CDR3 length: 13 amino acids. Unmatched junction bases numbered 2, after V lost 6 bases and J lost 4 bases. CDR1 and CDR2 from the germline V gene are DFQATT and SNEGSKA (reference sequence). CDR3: CSATSGSYNEQFF. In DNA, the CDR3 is TGCAGTGCCACTAGCGGGAGTTACAATGAGCAGTTCTTC.